These 4 T cell receptor beta chains were sequenced from one sample in a study of T cells of healthy individuals (dated by TCRdb to the late 2010s). Receptors were amplified or captured by 5' RACE. The sequencer listed for this sample is Illumina MiSeq. TCRdb reprocessed the public reads (quality trimming at Q25 with fastp, clone calling with MiXCR) and kept in-frame beta chains. Every distinct CDR3 protein forms one entry, paired with its most common genes and DNA. The sample profile shows roughly 76,000 distinct CDR3 sequences; more than 5% of them were found once. About 7.5% of the sample is in the top ten clones. Receptors originate from a female donor in good health.

This clonotype was picked up a small number of times. The gene calls are TRBV28 and TRBJ1-1; D remains ambiguous. This CDR3 has 11 residues. The germline gives CDR1 MDHEN, CDR2 SYDVKM. The V and J ends lost 7 bases and 5 bases respectively, with 8 bases between them. CDR3: CASTERTEAFF. The CDR3 DNA sequence: TGTGCCAGCACCGAGCGGACTGAAGCTTTCTTT.

At least ten counts were recorded for this clonotype. V and J are TRBV6-5 and TRBJ2-6, with 9 bases that match TRBD1. Germline CDR1 is MNHEY and CDR2 is SVGAGI. The CDR3 totals 19 residues. Losses at the gene ends were 0 bases for V and 0 bases for J; bases not matched to a gene: 6. CDR3 residues: CASSYSWDRVDSGANVLTF. As DNA, the CDR3 is TGTGCCAGCAGTTACTCTTGGGACAGGGTGGACTCTGGGGCCAACGTCCTGACTTTC.

This clonotype was seen a few times. CDR3: CSAAPLGGGSYNEQFF. DNA of the CDR3: TGCAGTGCCGCGCCTTTGGGGGGGGGTTCCTACAATGAGCAGTTCTTC. This rearrangement joins TRBV20-1 to TRBJ2-1, with 7 bases that match TRBD2. Germline trimming cut 6 bases from V and 1 base from J; bases unmatched to any gene: 12. The CDR3 contains 16 residues. Germline values: CDR1 DFQATT, CDR2 SNEGSKA (reference sequence).

This clonotype was seen at least ten times. This chain links TRBV11-3 with TRBJ2-1; a weak D match, TRBD1 (5 bases). The V end was cut by 4 bases, the J end by 8 bases, with 12 bases between. Germline V lookup: CDR1 SGHNT, CDR2 YENEEA. The CDR3 runs to 13 residues. The CDR3 protein is CASSYSGFDEQFF. The CDR3 DNA is TGTGCCAGCAGCTATTCAGGGTTCGATGAGCAGTTCTTC.